One and the same sample provided the 22 T cell receptor beta chains below, sequenced in a study of cytomegalovirus exposure and HLA in healthy donors. Clones were read by immunoSEQ multiplex PCR, and TCRdb kept only the in-frame ones, dropping some. This sample carries about 110,000 clones, about 86% of them seen once, and the ten largest clones take about 4%. Specimen: PBMCs. The receptors shown here come from a woman in her late teens or twenties in good health and CMV-seropositive.

This clone was detected only a few times. V usage is TRBV7-9 and J usage is TRBJ2-2; unclear D gene. This CDR3 is built from 15 residues. With 0 bases removed from V and 2 bases from J, the gap between germline ends came to 7 bases. Germline CDR1 and CDR2: SEHNR and FQNEAQ (reference sequence). The CDR3 nucleotides are TGTGCCAGCAGCTTAGCTATCAGTAACACCGGGGAGCTGTTTTTT. This gives the protein CASSLAISNTGELFF. The full variable domain, in which reference TRBV7-9 and TRBJ2-2 provide the parts outside the CDR3, is DTGVSQNPRHKITKRGQNVTFRCDPISEHNRLYWYRQTLGQGPEFLTYFQNEAQLEKSRLLSDRFSAERPKGSFSTLEIQRTEQGDSAMYLCASSLAISNTGELFFGEGSRLTVL.

The CDR3 coding sequence is TGTGCCAGCAGTTACTCATTTGGGGGGAGGGACGGCTACACCTTC. Translating it yields CASSYSFGGRDGYTF. The chain recombines TRBV6-5 with TRBJ1-2; D is possibly TRBD1 (5 bases). V lost 0 bases and J lost 8, with 16 bases in between. Germline CDR1 reads MNHEY; CDR2 reads SVGAGI. The CDR3 contains 15 residues.

This chain uses TRBV6-5 with TRBJ2-7; 9 bases fit TRBD1. The CDR3 has 14 amino acids. Trimming took 7 bases from V and 3 from J; bases not matched to a gene: 7. Germline V gene sequence: CDR1 MNHEY, CDR2 SVGAGI. The CDR3 sequence: CASKNPGQGYEQYF. DNA of the CDR3: TGTGCCAGCAAAAACCCGGGACAGGGCTACGAGCAGTACTTC.

The chain employs TRBV9 and TRBJ2-7; 10 positions match TRBD1. CDR3 size: 17 residues. The germline CDR1 and CDR2 sequences are SGDLS and YYNGEE. Trimming removed 4 bases from V and 5 bases from J; junction bases left unmatched: 15. This chain's CDR3 is CASSPHSRLGTGDEQYF. In DNA form, the CDR3 reads TGTGCCAGCAGCCCACATTCCCGCTTGGGGACAGGGGACGAGCAGTACTTC. The whole variable domain, filled in from reference TRBV9 and TRBJ2-7, reads DSGVTQTPKHLITATGQRVTLRCSPRSGDLSVYWYQQSLDQGLQFLIQYYNGEERAKGNILERFSAQQFPDLHSELNLSSLELGDSALYFCASSPHSRLGTGDEQYFGPGTRLTVT.

The chain employs TRBV5-1 and TRBJ2-7, with 9 positions matching TRBD1. With 3 bases clipped from V and 4 bases from J, the junction kept 5 bases outside the gene matches. This CDR3 has 14 amino acids. The germline gives CDR1 SGHRS, CDR2 YFSETQ. The CDR3 loop reads CASSWTGDGYEQYF. DNA for the CDR3: TGCGCCAGCAGCTGGACAGGGGACGGGTACGAGCAGTACTTC.

The chain combines TRBV29-1 with TRBJ1-1; TRBD1 is a possible D gene (5 bases). CDR1 is SQVTM, CDR2 ANQGSEA, per germline. This CDR3 is built from 12 residues. Trimming left V 5 bases short and J 3 bases short, with 10 bases between. CDR3 protein: CSVRDWDTEAFF. CDR3 coding DNA: TGCAGCGTTCGGGACTGGGACACTGAAGCTTTCTTT.

This clone appeared once. The V gene is TRBV6-4, the J gene TRBJ2-1, with 12 bases that match TRBD2. V gave up 2 bases and J gave up 7 bases; unmatched junction bases: 0. The CDR3 totals 14 residues. Germline CDR1 is MRHNA and CDR2 is SNTAGT. The CDR3 nucleotides read TGTGCCAGCAGTGACGGACTAGCGGGAAATGAGCAGTTCTTC. It encodes CASSDGLAGNEQFF.

The chain links TRBV5-1 to TRBJ2-1; 7 bases match TRBD2. J gave up 10 bases and V 2 bases, and 3 bases lay outside the gene matches. The CDR3 sequence is 12 residues long. CDR1 SGHRS and CDR2 YFSETQ come from the germline V gene. CDR3 coding DNA: TGCGCCAGCAGCTTTACGGGAGGAGAGCAGTTCTTC. Translation: CASSFTGGEQFF.

The chain employs TRBV7-2 and TRBJ2-1; 8 bases are a match to TRBD2. V was pared by 4 bases and J by 7 bases, with 9 bases of the junction left unmatched. Germline CDR1 SGHTA, CDR2 FQGNSA. The CDR3 covers 15 residues. CDR3 DNA: TGTGCCAGCAGCTCGCCCTCGGGGGGGGCTAATGAGCAGTTCTTC. It specifies CASSSPSGGANEQFF.

The chain carries TRBV6-4 and TRBJ2-2, with no clear D. The germline CDR1 and CDR2 sequences are MRHNA and SNTAGT. The germline V and J ends were trimmed by 4 bases and 4 bases, with 10 bases remaining between them. CDR3 length equals 14 residues. CDR3 DNA sequence: TGTGCCAGCAGTGTCGAGTGGAGCACCGGGGAGCTGTTTTTT. It codes for CASSVEWSTGELFF.

CDR3 sequence: CASSLDLVTGVGNEQFF. The CDR3 region has the DNA TGTGCCAGCAGCTTAGATCTGGTAACAGGGGTAGGAAATGAGCAGTTCTTC. The chain couples TRBV11-2 to TRBJ2-1; TRBD1 matches 7 bases. The CDR3 extends over 17 amino acids. Trimming took 0 bases from V and 7 from J; bases not matched to a gene: 12. Per germline, CDR1 SGHAT and CDR2 FQNNGV.

This chain joins TRBV5-1 and TRBJ2-7; a weak D match, TRBD1 (6 bases). The length of the CDR3 is 12 residues. Germline CDR1 reads SGHRS; CDR2 reads YFSETQ. The V end was cut by 7 bases, the J end by 4 bases, with 12 bases between. The CDR3 DNA reads as TGCGCCAGCGCTAAACAGGGATACGAGCAGTACTTC. This sequence encodes CASAKQGYEQYF.

This chain uses TRBV19 with TRBJ1-2; 7 bases line up with TRBD1. Germline V lookup: CDR1 LNHDA, CDR2 SQIVND (reference sequence). V lost 5 bases and J lost 3; bases outside the gene matches: 3. The CDR3 loop spans 13 amino acids. CDR3: CASSRGGDYGYTF. CDR3 nucleotides: TGTGCCAGTAGTCGAGGGGGCGACTATGGCTACACCTTC. Full variable domain (outside the CDR3, taken from reference TRBV19 and TRBJ1-2): DGGITQSPKYLFRKEGQNVTLSCEQNLNHDAMYWYRQDPGQGLRLIYYSQIVNDFQKGDIAEGYSVSREKKESFPLTVTSAQKNPTAFYLCASSRGGDYGYTFGSGTRLTVV.

The chain is built from TRBV11-2 and TRBJ1-1, with D perhaps TRBD1 (5 bases). The germline CDR1 and CDR2 sequences are SGHAT and FQNNGV. Between the trimmed V and J ends, which lost 5 bases and 12 bases, there was a span of 13 bases. The CDR3 is 11 amino acids. The CDR3 bases are TGTGCCAGCAGCGTCGGGGGAGTATCTTTCTTT. It is translated as CASSVGGVSFF.

This clone was recorded only once. The chain is built from TRBV13 and TRBJ2-1; 8 positions agree with TRBD2. The CDR3 consists of 14 residues. The germline V gene encodes CDR1 PRHDT and CDR2 FYEKMQ (reference sequence). The V segment lost 8 bases and the J segment 6 bases; nucleotides outside the gene matches: 9. Here the CDR3 reads CASAGGGLGNEQFF. CDR3 DNA sequence: TGTGCCAGCGCCGGTGGGGGACTAGGCAATGAGCAGTTCTTC.

This clone has a handful of counts. V gene TRBV5-8 combines with J gene TRBJ2-7; 8 positions match TRBD1. The CDR3 spans 13 residues. Trimming cost V 4 bases and J 2 bases; bases outside gene matches: 2. The germline V gene encodes CDR1 SGHTS and CDR2 YDEGEE. The CDR3 loop reads CASSRGQAYEQYF. CDR3 sequence (DNA): TGTGCCAGCAGCCGGGGACAGGCCTACGAGCAGTACTTC.

The rearrangement joins TRBV23-1 to TRBJ2-3; D is uncertain. TRBV23-1 is designated an ORF whose function remains uncertain. Trimming removed 8 bases at V and 0 bases at J, with 21 bases between. The CDR3 runs to 17 residues. The CDR3 here is CASEPPEPFPSTDTQYF. In DNA, the CDR3 is TGCGCCAGCGAACCTCCGGAGCCGTTCCCTAGCACAGATACGCAGTATTTT.

The genes are TRBV10-2 and TRBJ2-5; TRBD1 matches at 10 bases. CDR3 length: 15 amino acids. Germline-derived CDR1 and CDR2 are WSHSY and SAAADI. Losses at the gene ends were 1 base for V and 9 bases for J; bases not matched to a gene: 8. The CDR3 DNA sequence: TGCGCCAGCAGTGAGTTCCGACAGGGGGCGCGGTCCCAGTACTTC. Translated, it gives CASSEFRQGARSQYF.

This clone appeared a single time. V and J are TRBV27 and TRBJ1-1; tentative D call: TRBD1 (6 bases). V dropped 6 bases and J dropped 12 bases, with 23 bases sitting between them. The CDR3 contains 14 residues. Germline CDR1 reads MNHEY; CDR2 reads SMNVEV (reference sequence). For the CDR3, the DNA is TGTGCCAGCAGCCCAATGGCGGTACCAGGGGTGACTTTCTTT. Translating gives CASSPMAVPGVTFF.

The chain carries TRBV28 and TRBJ1-1; no clear D. The CDR3 spans 15 residues. Germline V gives CDR1 MDHEN, CDR2 SYDVKM. Trimming stripped 1 base from V and 5 bases from J, with 14 bases between. CDR3 nucleotide sequence: TGTGCCAGCAGTTTATACGGTACAGAAAGGACTGAAGCTTTCTTT. Protein: CASSLYGTERTEAFF.

The gene calls are TRBV7-9 and TRBJ1-1; unclear D gene. Germline V gene data show CDR1 as SEHNR and CDR2 as FQNEAQ (reference sequence). This CDR3 is 12 amino acids long. V lost 10 bases and J 1 base, leaving 10 bases between the germline ends. CDR3 amino acids: CATTFQNTEAFF. CDR3 sequence (DNA): TGTGCCACCACCTTCCAGAACACTGAAGCTTTCTTT.

This chain joins TRBV2 and TRBJ2-3; D is unresolved. CDR1 and CDR2 from the germline V gene are SNHLY and FYNNEI. The CDR3 spans 11 residues. V was trimmed by 6 bases and J by 2 bases, leaving 3 bases between them. The CDR3 region is CASSLTDTQYF. DNA of the CDR3: TGTGCCAGCAGCCTCACAGATACGCAGTATTTT.